The source of this T cell receptor (beta chain) is a study of CD8+ T cells in alopecia areata. On the study more broadly: By percentage of affected scalp area, the severity of treated patients was scored.

General study points: Under tofacitinib, fewer expanded CD8+ clones appeared among the top 100 scalp clones. Researchers reported that TCR sharing among patients proved less clear than in mice, possibly HLA-linked.

With respect to this clone: The antigen is unknown.

cDNA prepared by RNA extraction and subsequent reverse transcription served as the template for sequencing. Assay: immunoSEQ multiplex PCR; the TCRdb copy retains only in-frame clones and omits some. The sample lists 200,000 or so clones; about three fifths were seen once. The treatment was: oral pan-JAK inhibitor, 5-10 mg twice daily. The germline V gene has CDR1 SQVTM and CDR2 ANQGSEA. CDR3 length: 15 residues. V was cut by 6 bases and J by 3 bases, with 18 bases left in between. The specimen was CD4+ T cells sorted from blood, collected at week 24, from a patient treated with tofacitinib. The chain carries TRBV29-1 and TRBJ2-1; tentative D call: TRBD2 (6 bases). The receptor comes from a human donor with alopecia areata. The CDR3 sequence is CSVNAGRGGYNEQFF. In DNA form, the CDR3 reads TGCAGCGTCAACGCGGGGCGGGGCGGCTACAATGAGCAGTTCTTC.